This TCR beta chain came from a study of shared clonotypes between healthy human individuals. Whole-study context: There were three CD4 naive, three CD4 memory, two CD8 naive and one CD8 memory plates per donor. Study results and limitations: Clonotypes that were shared across a few donors made up roughly 5.2% of naive CD4 clonotypes.

With regard to this clone: Its antigen remains unidentified.

Generated by immunoSEQ multiplex PCR, the TCRdb table keeps only in-frame clones and is missing some. The table lists hundreds of thousands of clones, around 96% of them singletons. The CD4+ fraction was divided into a CD45RA+ naive subset and a CD45RA-negative memory subset. This CDR3 region has 16 residues. Trimming cost V 3 bases and J 4 bases; bases outside gene matches: 10. CDR1 and CDR2 (germline): SGHTA, FQGNSA. Sequencing was done on a sample of naive CD4+ T cells sorted from blood. Subset denoted: CD45RA+ positively selected. The chain has TRBV7-2 and TRBJ2-3; 7 bases map to TRBD2. The clonotype originates from a woman aged 25-40 years in good health. The CDR3 reads CASSFEGLGGADTQYF. The CDR3 bases are TGTGCCAGCAGCTTTGAAGGACTAGGAGGGGCAGATACGCAGTATTTT. Combining the CDR3 with reference TRBV7-2 and TRBJ2-3 gives the whole variable domain GAGVSQSPSNKVTEKGKDVELRCDPISGHTALYWYRQSLGQGLEFLIYFQGNSAPDKSGLPSDRFSAERTGGSVSTLTIQRTQQEDSAVYLCASSFEGLGGADTQYFGPGTRLTVL.